This entry is about one TCR beta chain. What it recognizes is unknown. The CDR3 spans 15 residues. V shed 4 bases and J 2 bases; nucleotides not matched to a gene: 7. Germline assignment: CDR1 MDHEN and CDR2 SYDVKM. Sequencing was performed with immunoSEQ multiplex PCR; in TCRdb, only in-frame clones are kept and a portion is missing. This table has some 97,000 clones, 88% appearing once. The sample is drawn from a study of T cell responses to AZD1222 COVID-19 vaccine. Study-level findings and limits: None of the repertoires were sampled until the peak T cell response had passed.

This chain links TRBV28 with TRBJ1-2, with 7 bases fitting TRBD1. This clonotype originated in an adult in good health. The source was peripheral blood, collected on day 0 of AZD1222 vaccination. The CDR3 DNA reads TGTGCCAGCAGTTCACCCACGACAGGGAACTATGGCTACACCTTC. Its translation is CASSSPTTGNYGYTF.